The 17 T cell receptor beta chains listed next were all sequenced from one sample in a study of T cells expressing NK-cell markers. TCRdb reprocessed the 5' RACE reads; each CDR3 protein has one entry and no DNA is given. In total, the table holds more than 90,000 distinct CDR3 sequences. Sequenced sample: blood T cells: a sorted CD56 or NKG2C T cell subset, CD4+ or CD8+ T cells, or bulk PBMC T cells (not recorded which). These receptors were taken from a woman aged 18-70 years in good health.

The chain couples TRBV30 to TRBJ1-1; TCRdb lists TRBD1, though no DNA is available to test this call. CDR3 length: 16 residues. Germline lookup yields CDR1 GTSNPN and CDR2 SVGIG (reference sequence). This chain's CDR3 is CARTKISGQLNTEAFF. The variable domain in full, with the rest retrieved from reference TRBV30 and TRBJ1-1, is SQTIHQWPATLVQPVGSPLSLECTVEGTSNPNLYWYRQAAGRGLQLLFYSVGIGQISSEVPQNLSASRPQDRQFILSSKKLLLSDSGFYLCARTKISGQLNTEAFFGQGTRLTVV.

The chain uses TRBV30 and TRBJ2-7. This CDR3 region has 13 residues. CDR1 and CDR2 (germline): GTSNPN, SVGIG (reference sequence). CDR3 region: CAWSVAASYEQYF. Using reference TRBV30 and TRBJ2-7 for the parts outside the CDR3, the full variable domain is SQTIHQWPATLVQPVGSPLSLECTVEGTSNPNLYWYRQAAGRGLQLLFYSVGIGQISSEVPQNLSASRPQDRQFILSSKKLLLSDSGFYLCAWSVAASYEQYFGPGTRLTVT.

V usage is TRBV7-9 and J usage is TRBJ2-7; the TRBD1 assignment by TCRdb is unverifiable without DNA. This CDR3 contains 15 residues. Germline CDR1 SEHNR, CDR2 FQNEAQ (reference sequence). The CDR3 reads CASSGPVSLSYEQYF.

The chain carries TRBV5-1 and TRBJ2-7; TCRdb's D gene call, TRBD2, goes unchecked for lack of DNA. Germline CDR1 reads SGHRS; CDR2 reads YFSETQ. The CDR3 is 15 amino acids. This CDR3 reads CASSFSPSAGYEQYF.

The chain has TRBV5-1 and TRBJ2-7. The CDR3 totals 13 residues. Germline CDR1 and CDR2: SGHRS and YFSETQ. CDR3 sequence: CASSLSETYEQYF. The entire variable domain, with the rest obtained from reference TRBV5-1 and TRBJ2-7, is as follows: KAGVTQTPRYLIKTRGQQVTLSCSPISGHRSVSWYQQTPGQGLQFLFEYFSETQRNKGNFPGRFSGRQFSNSRSEMNVSTLELGDSALYLCASSLSETYEQYFGPGTRLTVT.

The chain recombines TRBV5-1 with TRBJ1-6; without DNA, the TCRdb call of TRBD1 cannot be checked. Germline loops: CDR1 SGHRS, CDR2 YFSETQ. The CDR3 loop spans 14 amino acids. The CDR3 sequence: CASSFTGEPSPLHF. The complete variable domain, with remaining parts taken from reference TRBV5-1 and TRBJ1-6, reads KAGVTQTPRYLIKTRGQQVTLSCSPISGHRSVSWYQQTPGQGLQFLFEYFSETQRNKGNFPGRFSGRQFSNSRSEMNVSTLELGDSALYLCASSFTGEPSPLHFGNGTRLTVT.

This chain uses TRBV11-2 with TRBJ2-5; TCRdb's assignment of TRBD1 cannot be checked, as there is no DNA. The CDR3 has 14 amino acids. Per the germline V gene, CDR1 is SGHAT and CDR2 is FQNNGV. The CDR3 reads CASSWDRGQETQYF.

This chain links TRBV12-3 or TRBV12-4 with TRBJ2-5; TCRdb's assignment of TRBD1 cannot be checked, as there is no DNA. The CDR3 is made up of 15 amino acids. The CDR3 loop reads CASSDSLGGWETQYF.

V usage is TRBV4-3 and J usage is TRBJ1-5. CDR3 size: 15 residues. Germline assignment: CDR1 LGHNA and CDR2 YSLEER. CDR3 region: CASSQAAGLGQPQHF.

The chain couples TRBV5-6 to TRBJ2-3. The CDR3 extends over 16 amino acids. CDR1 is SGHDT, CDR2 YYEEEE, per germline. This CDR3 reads CASSQMDGDSTDTQYF.

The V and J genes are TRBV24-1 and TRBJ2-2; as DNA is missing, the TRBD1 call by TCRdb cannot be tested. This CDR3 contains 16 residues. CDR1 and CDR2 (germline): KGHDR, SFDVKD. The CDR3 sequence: CATSGDRVRDTGELFF.

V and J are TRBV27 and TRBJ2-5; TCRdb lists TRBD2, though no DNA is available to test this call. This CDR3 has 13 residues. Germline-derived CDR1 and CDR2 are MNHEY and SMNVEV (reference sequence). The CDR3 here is CASSLRGEETQYF.

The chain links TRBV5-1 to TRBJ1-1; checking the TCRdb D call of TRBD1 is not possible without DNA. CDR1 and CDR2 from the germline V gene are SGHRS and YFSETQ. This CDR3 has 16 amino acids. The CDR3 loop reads CASSLFAGQVNTEAFF.

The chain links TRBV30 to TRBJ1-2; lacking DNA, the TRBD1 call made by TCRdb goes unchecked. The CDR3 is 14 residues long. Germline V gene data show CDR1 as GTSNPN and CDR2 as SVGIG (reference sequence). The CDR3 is CAWSVWGQGADYTF. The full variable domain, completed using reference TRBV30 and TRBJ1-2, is SQTIHQWPATLVQPVGSPLSLECTVEGTSNPNLYWYRQAAGRGLQLLFYSVGIGQISSEVPQNLSASRPQDRQFILSSKKLLLSDSGFYLCAWSVWGQGADYTFGSGTRLTVV.

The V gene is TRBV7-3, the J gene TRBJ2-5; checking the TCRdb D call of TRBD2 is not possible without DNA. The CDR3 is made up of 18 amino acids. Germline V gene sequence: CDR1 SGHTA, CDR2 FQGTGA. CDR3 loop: CASSLNGLAGGLGETQYF.

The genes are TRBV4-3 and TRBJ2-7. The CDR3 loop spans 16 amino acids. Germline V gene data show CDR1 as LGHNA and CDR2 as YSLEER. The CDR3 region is CASSQDLAGGSYEQYF.

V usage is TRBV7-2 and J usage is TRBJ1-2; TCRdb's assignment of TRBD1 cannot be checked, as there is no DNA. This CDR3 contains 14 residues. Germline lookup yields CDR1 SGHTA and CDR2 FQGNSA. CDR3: CASSPLGINYGYTF. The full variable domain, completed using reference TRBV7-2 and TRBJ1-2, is GAGVSQSPSNKVTEKGKDVELRCDPISGHTALYWYRQSLGQGLEFLIYFQGNSAPDKSGLPSDRFSAERTGGSVSTLTIQRTQQEDSAVYLCASSPLGINYGYTFGSGTRLTVV.